These 2 T cell receptor beta chains share one sample of origin, sequenced in a study of blood T cell repertoires in COVID-19 (dated by TCRdb to the early 2020s). The library was made by the immunoSEQ multiplex PCR assay. TCRdb's version of the immuneACCESS table is confined to in-frame rearrangements and falls short of the full clone set. An unresolved V gene accounts for under half of the shortfall where checked; the remainder is of unknown origin. For this sample there are around 400,000 clones; approximately 93% appear just once. Of the sample, around 0.86% falls within the top ten clones. Sequenced material: PBMCs or T cells enriched from blood (not recorded which). The receptor set was obtained from a woman between 40 and 50 years old who had been exposed to COVID-19.

The chain couples TRBV4-1 to TRBJ1-6; 7 nucleotides align to TRBD1. V lost 3 bases, J lost 6 bases, and 8 bases stayed unmatched. The CDR3 extends over 16 amino acids. Germline V CDR1 and CDR2: MGHRA, YSYEKL. The CDR3 loop is CASSHLPGTANSPLHF. DNA of the CDR3: TGCGCCAGCAGCCACCTTCCCGGGACAGCTAATTCACCCCTCCACTTT.

The rearrangement joins TRBV3-1 (or the pseudogene TRBV3-2) to TRBJ1-3; D is perhaps TRBD1 (5 bases). Germline assignment: CDR1 LGHDT and CDR2 YNNKEL (reference sequence). Trimming cost V 3 bases and J 4 bases, with 13 bases left between them. The CDR3 contains 15 residues. CDR3 in amino acids: CASSQAARTGNTIYF. The CDR3 DNA is TGTGCCAGCAGCCAGGCAGCTAGGACAGGAAACACCATATATTTT.